The rows below give T cell receptor beta chains drawn from one sample of a study of radiation and T cells in renal cell carcinoma. This table comes from immunoSEQ multiplex PCR, and its TCRdb copy is limited to in-frame clones, with some not included. The sample records approximately 150,000 clones, 88% being singletons. This sample comprised blood, obtained from a patient whose treatment included radiotherapy and nephrectomy. The receptors shown here come from an older woman with renal cell carcinoma. The CDR3 runs from the conserved cysteine through the conserved F or W. Fields, in order: clone size, J gene, V gene, D gene, CDR3 protein, CDR3 DNA. A D gene is named only where the DNA matches it firmly. Clone size, where shown, is once, few, many, or a class for clones that have expanded.

size: -
J: TRBJ2-2
V: TRBV28
D: -
CDR3: CASSLGITGELFF
DNA: TGTGCCAGCAGTTTAGGGATTACCGGGGAGCTGTTTTTT

size: once
J: TRBJ2-3
V: TRBV29-1
D: -
CDR3: CSVDSQGGTDTQYF
DNA: TGCAGCGTTGATTCCCAGGGAGGCACAGATACGCAGTATTTT

size: -
J: TRBJ1-5
V: TRBV5-5
D: TRBD1
CDR3: CASSPSPDREKPQHF
DNA: TGTGCCAGCAGCCCTTCACCGGACAGGGAGAAGCCCCAGCATTTT

size: -
J: TRBJ2-2
V: TRBV7-6
D: -
CDR3: CASSLAGHFGELFF
DNA: TGTGCCAGCAGCTTAGCGGGACACTTCGGGGAGCTGTTTTTT

size: -
J: TRBJ1-3
V: TRBV5-1
D: -
CDR3: CASSLVGTDGNTIYF
DNA: TGCGCCAGCAGCTTGGTGGGGACTGACGGAAACACCATATATTTT

size: -
J: TRBJ2-3
V: TRBV30
D: -
CDR3: CAWGGRDTDTQYF
DNA: TGTGCCTGGGGGGGGCGGGACACAGATACGCAGTATTTT

size: -
J: TRBJ1-2
V: TRBV19
D: -
CDR3: CASRTLQRNYGYTF
DNA: TGTGCCAGTAGGACCCTCCAACGGAACTATGGCTACACCTTC

size: -
J: TRBJ2-3
V: TRBV2
D: -
CDR3: CASSEEGLSDTQYF
DNA: TGTGCCAGCAGTGAGGAGGGTTTATCAGATACGCAGTATTTT

size: -
J: TRBJ2-7
V: TRBV28
D: -
CDR3: CASSNPLDEQYF
DNA: TGTGCCAGCAGTAATCCTCTGGACGAGCAGTACTTC

size: -
J: TRBJ1-5
V: TRBV19
D: -
CDR3: CASSRPDWQNNQPQHF
DNA: TGTGCCAGTAGTCGACCCGATTGGCAGAATAATCAGCCCCAGCATTTT

size: -
J: TRBJ1-1
V: TRBV19
D: -
CDR3: CASSNRQRSTEAFF
DNA: TGTGCCAGTAGTAATCGACAGCGTAGCACTGAAGCTTTCTTT

size: -
J: TRBJ1-2
V: TRBV19
D: -
CDR3: CASSIDPGRYGYTF
DNA: TGTGCCAGTAGTATAGACCCAGGGAGGTATGGCTACACCTTC

size: few
J: TRBJ1-2
V: TRBV9
D: TRBD1
CDR3: CASSPQGGTGYGYTF
DNA: TGTGCCAGCAGCCCTCAGGGAGGGACAGGGTATGGCTACACCTTC

size: -
J: TRBJ1-4
V: TRBV19
D: -
CDR3: CASSPWTGGNEKLFF
DNA: TGTGCCAGTAGTCCCTGGACGGGAGGAAATGAAAAACTGTTTTTT

size: -
J: TRBJ1-5
V: TRBV5-1
D: -
CDR3: CASSEGRSNQPQHF
DNA: TGCGCCAGCAGCGAAGGCAGGAGCAATCAGCCCCAGCATTTT

size: once
J: TRBJ1-2
V: TRBV14
D: -
CDR3: CASPGNYGYTF
DNA: TGTGCCAGCCCAGGGAACTATGGCTACACCTTC

size: few
J: TRBJ1-1
V: TRBV9
D: -
CDR3: CASSVEGNTEAFF
DNA: TGTGCCAGCAGCGTAGAAGGGAACACTGAAGCTTTCTTT

size: -
J: TRBJ1-4
V: TRBV5-1
D: -
CDR3: CASSLTGSREKLFF
DNA: TGCGCCAGCAGCTTAACAGGGTCTCGAGAAAAACTGTTTTTT

size: -
J: TRBJ1-2
V: TRBV7-2
D: TRBD1
CDR3: CASSLTTGKVPLGIYGYTF
DNA: TGTGCCAGCAGCTTAACGACAGGGAAAGTCCCCCTAGGTATCTATGGCTACACCTTC

size: -
J: TRBJ1-2
V: TRBV12-5
D: -
CDR3: CASGLVPFSGVMEARAYGYTF
DNA: TGTGCTAGTGGTTTGGTACCTTTTTCTGGGGTAATGGAGGCAAGAGCCTATGGCTACACCTTC

size: -
J: TRBJ1-3
V: TRBV5-1
D: TRBD1
CDR3: CASSLGTAGNTIYF
DNA: TGCGCCAGCAGCCTCGGGACAGCTGGAAACACCATATATTTT

size: -
J: TRBJ2-1
V: TRBV6-1
D: -
CDR3: CASSVERSSYNEQFF
DNA: TGTGCCAGCAGTGTGGAGCGGAGCTCCTACAATGAGCAGTTCTTC

size: -
J: TRBJ1-1
V: TRBV5-1
D: -
CDR3: CASSLAGRGVSTEAFF
DNA: TGCGCCAGCAGCTTGGCTGGCAGGGGCGTTTCCACTGAAGCTTTCTTT

size: -
J: TRBJ2-2
V: TRBV18
D: TRBD1
CDR3: CATPSGTANTGELFF
DNA: TGTGCCACCCCCTCCGGGACAGCGAACACCGGGGAGCTGTTTTTT

size: -
J: TRBJ2-7
V: TRBV29-1
D: -
CDR3: CSAEGSSYEQYF
DNA: TGCAGCGCCGAGGGGAGCTCCTACGAGCAGTACTTC

size: -
J: TRBJ2-7
V: TRBV6-5
D: -
CDR3: CASSYSEVGLYEQYF
DNA: TGTGCCAGCAGTTACTCTGAGGTGGGCCTCTACGAGCAGTACTTC

size: -
J: TRBJ2-5
V: TRBV6-1
D: TRBD1
CDR3: CASSGRVGQETQYF
DNA: TGTGCCAGCAGTGGCAGAGTGGGACAGGAGACCCAGTACTTC

size: -
J: TRBJ2-3
V: TRBV5-4
D: -
CDR3: CASSSTAGWDLSTDTQYF
DNA: TGTGCCAGCAGCTCCACCGCGGGGTGGGACTTAAGCACAGATACGCAGTATTTT

size: -
J: TRBJ2-1
V: TRBV19
D: TRBD1
CDR3: CASRRDRSTYNEQFF
DNA: TGTGCCAGTCGACGGGACAGAAGTACCTACAATGAGCAGTTCTTC

size: few
J: TRBJ1-5
V: TRBV18
D: -
CDR3: CASSPPTGQPQHF
DNA: TGTGCCAGCTCACCACCCACAGGGCAGCCCCAGCATTTT

size: -
J: TRBJ2-7
V: TRBV28
D: -
CDR3: CASSRIRQRYEQYF
DNA: TGTGCCAGCAGTAGGATCCGACAGCGCTACGAGCAGTACTTC

size: -
J: TRBJ2-7
V: TRBV29-1
D: -
CDR3: CSVVIGPSYEQYF
DNA: TGCAGCGTTGTGATAGGACCTTCCTACGAGCAGTACTTC

size: -
J: TRBJ1-2
V: TRBV7-2
D: -
CDR3: CASSSIRGGGPYGYTF
DNA: TGTGCCAGCAGCTCCATCAGAGGGGGGGGCCCCTATGGCTACACCTTC

size: -
J: TRBJ2-1
V: TRBV28
D: TRBD2
CDR3: CASSRRAGGYNEQFF
DNA: TGTGCCAGCAGCAGGCGAGCGGGGGGCTACAATGAGCAGTTCTTC

size: -
J: TRBJ2-5
V: TRBV14
D: TRBD2
CDR3: CASSQESGGAQETQYF
DNA: TGTGCCAGCAGCCAAGAAAGCGGGGGGGCCCAAGAGACCCAGTACTTC

size: once
J: TRBJ1-5
V: TRBV5-5
D: TRBD1
CDR3: CASSFPGQTDQPQHF
DNA: TGTGCCAGCAGCTTCCCGGGACAGACGGATCAGCCCCAGCATTTT

size: -
J: TRBJ1-1
V: TRBV4-1
D: TRBD1
CDR3: CASSQGGTGVSTEAFF
DNA: TGCGCCAGCAGCCAAGGAGGAACAGGGGTTAGCACTGAAGCTTTCTTT

size: once
J: TRBJ2-5
V: TRBV30
D: -
CDR3: CAWSRGLGTQYF
DNA: TGTGCCTGGAGTAGAGGGCTGGGGACCCAGTACTTC

size: -
J: TRBJ2-5
V: TRBV4-1
D: TRBD2
CDR3: CASSLVPGLASETQYF
DNA: TGCGCCAGCAGCCTCGTCCCGGGACTAGCGTCGGAGACCCAGTACTTC

size: -
J: TRBJ1-1
V: TRBV7-3
D: -
CDR3: CASSLSQNTEAFF
DNA: TGTGCCAGCAGCTTATCCCAGAACACTGAAGCTTTCTTT

size: -
J: TRBJ1-1
V: TRBV21-1
D: -
CDR3: CASSSKGENTEHTEAFF
DNA: TGTGCCAGCAGCTCCAAAGGGGAGAATACCGAACACACTGAAGCTTTCTTT

size: -
J: TRBJ2-1
V: TRBV5-1
D: -
CDR3: CASSWDVQEGKQFF
DNA: TGCGCCAGCAGCTGGGATGTACAGGAAGGAAAGCAGTTCTTC

size: -
J: TRBJ1-2
V: TRBV30
D: -
CDR3: CAWSVSGVPYGYTF
DNA: TGTGCCTGGAGTGTGTCTGGGGTCCCCTATGGCTACACCTTC

size: -
J: TRBJ2-2
V: TRBV5-4
D: TRBD1
CDR3: CASSSPGQGVYGGELFF
DNA: TGTGCCAGCAGCTCACCGGGACAGGGGGTTTACGGCGGGGAGCTGTTTTTT

size: -
J: TRBJ2-3
V: TRBV5-6
D: -
CDR3: CASSPNLGQGFHPDTQYF
DNA: TGTGCCAGCAGCCCCAATTTAGGCCAGGGCTTTCACCCAGATACGCAGTATTTT

size: few
J: TRBJ1-6
V: TRBV4-1
D: -
CDR3: CASSHLQGGIHF
DNA: TGCGCCAGCAGCCATTTACAGGGTGGGATCCACTTT

size: -
J: TRBJ2-2
V: TRBV2
D: TRBD1
CDR3: CASSELGTVNTGELFF
DNA: TGTGCCAGCAGTGAATTAGGGACAGTGAACACCGGGGAGCTGTTTTTT